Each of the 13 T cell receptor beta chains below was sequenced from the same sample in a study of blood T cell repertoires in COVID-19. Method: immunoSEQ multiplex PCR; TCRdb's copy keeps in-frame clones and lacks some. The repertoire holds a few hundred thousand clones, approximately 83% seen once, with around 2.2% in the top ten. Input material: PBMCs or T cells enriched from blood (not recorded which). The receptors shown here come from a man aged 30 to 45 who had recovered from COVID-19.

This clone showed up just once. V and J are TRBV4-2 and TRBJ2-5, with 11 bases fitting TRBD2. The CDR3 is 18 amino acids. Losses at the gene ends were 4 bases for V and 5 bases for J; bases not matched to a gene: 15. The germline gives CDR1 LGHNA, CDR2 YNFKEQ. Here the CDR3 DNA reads TGTGCCAGCAGCCCTTGGACTAGCGGGCCCCCGGAAGGTGAGACCCAGTACTTC. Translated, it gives CASSPWTSGPPEGETQYF.

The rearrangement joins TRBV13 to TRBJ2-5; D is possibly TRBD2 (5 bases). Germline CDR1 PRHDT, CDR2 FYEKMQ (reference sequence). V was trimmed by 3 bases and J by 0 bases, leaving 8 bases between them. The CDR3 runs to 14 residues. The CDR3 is CASSFYGDQETQYF. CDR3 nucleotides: TGTGCCAGCAGCTTCTACGGGGACCAAGAGACCCAGTACTTC.

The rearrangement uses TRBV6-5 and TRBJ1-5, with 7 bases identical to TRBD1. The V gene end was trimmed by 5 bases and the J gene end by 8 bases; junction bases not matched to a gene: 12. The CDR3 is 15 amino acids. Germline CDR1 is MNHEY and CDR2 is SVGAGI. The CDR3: CASSPDRAASEPQHF. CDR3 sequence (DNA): TGTGCCAGCAGTCCCGACAGGGCCGCGAGTGAGCCCCAGCATTTT.

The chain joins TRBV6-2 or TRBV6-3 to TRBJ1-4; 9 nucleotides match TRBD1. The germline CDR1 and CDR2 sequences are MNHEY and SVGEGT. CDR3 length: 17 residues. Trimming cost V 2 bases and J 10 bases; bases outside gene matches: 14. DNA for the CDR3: TGTGCCAGCAGTTACGTCGATAGACAGGGGGGAGGAAGAAAACTGTTTTTT. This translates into CASSYVDRQGGGRKLFF.

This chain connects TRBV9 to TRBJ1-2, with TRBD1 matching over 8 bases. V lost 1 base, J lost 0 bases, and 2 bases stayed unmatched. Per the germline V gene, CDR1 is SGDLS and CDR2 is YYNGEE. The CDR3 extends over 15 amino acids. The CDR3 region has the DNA TGTGCCAGCAGCGTATCGGGACAGGCTAACTATGGCTACACCTTC. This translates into CASSVSGQANYGYTF. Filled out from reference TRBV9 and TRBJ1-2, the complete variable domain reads DSGVTQTPKHLITATGQRVTLRCSPRSGDLSVYWYQQSLDQGLQFLIQYYNGEERAKGNILERFSAQQFPDLHSELNLSSLELGDSALYFCASSVSGQANYGYTFGSGTRLTVV.

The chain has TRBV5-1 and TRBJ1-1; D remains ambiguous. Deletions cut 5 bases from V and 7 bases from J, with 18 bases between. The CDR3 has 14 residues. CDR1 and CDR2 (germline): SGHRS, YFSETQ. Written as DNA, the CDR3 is TGCGCCAGCAGACAAAAATTTGCACGTCTTGAAGCTTTCTTT. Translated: CASRQKFARLEAFF.

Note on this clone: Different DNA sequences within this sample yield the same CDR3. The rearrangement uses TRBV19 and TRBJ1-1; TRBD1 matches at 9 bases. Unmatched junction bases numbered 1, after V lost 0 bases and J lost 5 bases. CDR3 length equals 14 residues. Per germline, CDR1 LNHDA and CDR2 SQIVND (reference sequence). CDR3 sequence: CASSIEDRGTEAFF. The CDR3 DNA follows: TGTGCCAGTAGTATAGAGGACAGGGGTACTGAAGCTTTCTTT.

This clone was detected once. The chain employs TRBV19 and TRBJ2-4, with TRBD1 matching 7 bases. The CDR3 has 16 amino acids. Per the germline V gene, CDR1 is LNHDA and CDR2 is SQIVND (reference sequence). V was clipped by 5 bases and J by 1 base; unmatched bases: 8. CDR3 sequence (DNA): TGTGCCAGTAGTGTCGAGGGGGCTCGTGCCAAAAACATTCAGTACTTC. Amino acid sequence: CASSVEGARAKNIQYF.

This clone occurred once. CDR3 region: CASRESGFLGEQYF. The CDR3 DNA is TGTGCCAGTAGAGAATCAGGGTTTTTGGGCGAGCAGTACTTC. This chain joins TRBV19 and TRBJ2-7; D may be TRBD1 (5 bases). The CDR3 spans 14 residues. Trimming pared 6 bases from V and 6 bases from J, leaving 18 bases between. The V gene's germline CDR1 is LNHDA and CDR2 SQIVND (reference sequence).

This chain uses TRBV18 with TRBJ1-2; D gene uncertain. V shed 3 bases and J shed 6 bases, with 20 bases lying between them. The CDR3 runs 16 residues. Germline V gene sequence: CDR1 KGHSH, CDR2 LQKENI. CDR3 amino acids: CASSPTESAPLDGYTF. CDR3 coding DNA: TGTGCCAGCTCACCTACAGAGTCGGCACCGTTGGATGGCTACACCTTC.

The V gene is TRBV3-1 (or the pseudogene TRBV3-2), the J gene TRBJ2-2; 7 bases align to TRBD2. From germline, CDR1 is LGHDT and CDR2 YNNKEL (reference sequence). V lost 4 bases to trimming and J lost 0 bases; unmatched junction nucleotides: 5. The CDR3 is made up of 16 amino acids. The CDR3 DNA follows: TGTGCCAGCAGCCTTTTCGGGGGGTCGAACACCGGGGAGCTGTTTTTT. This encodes CASSLFGGSNTGELFF.

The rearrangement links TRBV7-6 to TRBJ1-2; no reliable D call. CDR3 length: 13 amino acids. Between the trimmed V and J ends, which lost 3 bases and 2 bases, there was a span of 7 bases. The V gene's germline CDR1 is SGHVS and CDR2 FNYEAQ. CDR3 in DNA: TGTGCCAGCAGCTTGAACAAAAACTATGGCTACACCTTC. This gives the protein CASSLNKNYGYTF.

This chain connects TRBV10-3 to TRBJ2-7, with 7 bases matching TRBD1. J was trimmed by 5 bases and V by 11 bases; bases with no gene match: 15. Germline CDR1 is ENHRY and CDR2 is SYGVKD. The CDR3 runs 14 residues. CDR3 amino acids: CAASPGQLFHEQYF. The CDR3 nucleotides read TGTGCCGCCAGCCCGGGACAGCTCTTCCACGAGCAGTACTTC.